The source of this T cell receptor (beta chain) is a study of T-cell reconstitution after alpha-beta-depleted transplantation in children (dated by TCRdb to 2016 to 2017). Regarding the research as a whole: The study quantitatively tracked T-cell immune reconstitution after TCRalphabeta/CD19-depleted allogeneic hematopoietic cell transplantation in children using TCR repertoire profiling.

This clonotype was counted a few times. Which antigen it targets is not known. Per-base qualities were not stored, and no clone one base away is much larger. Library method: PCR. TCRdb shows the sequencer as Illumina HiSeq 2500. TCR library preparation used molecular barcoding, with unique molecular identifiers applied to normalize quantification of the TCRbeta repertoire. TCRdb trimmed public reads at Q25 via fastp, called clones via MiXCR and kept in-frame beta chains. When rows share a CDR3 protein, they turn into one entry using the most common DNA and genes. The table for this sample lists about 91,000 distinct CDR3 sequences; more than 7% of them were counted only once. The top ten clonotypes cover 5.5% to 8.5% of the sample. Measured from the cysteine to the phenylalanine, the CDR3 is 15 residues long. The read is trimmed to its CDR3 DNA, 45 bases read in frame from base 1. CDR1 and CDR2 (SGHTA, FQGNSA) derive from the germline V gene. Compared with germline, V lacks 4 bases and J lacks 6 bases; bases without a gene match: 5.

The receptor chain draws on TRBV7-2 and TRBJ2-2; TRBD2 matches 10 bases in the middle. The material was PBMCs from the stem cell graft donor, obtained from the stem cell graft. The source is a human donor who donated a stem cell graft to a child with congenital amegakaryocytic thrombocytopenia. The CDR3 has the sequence CASSSGLATAGELFF. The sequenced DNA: TGTGCCAGCAGCTCGGGACTAGCGACTGCCGGGGAGCTGTTTTTT. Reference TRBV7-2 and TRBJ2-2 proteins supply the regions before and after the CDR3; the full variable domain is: GAGVSQSPSNKVTEKGKDVELRCDPISGHTALYWYRQSLGQGLEFLIYFQGNSAPDKSGLPSDRFSAERTGGSVSTLTIQRTQQEDSAVYLCASSSGLATAGELFFGEGSRLTVL.